The 14 T cell receptor beta chains given below trace back to one sample, sequenced in a study of chemoradiotherapy in HPV16-positive cancers. Assay: immunoSEQ multiplex PCR; the TCRdb copy retains only in-frame clones and omits some. Of fewer than 30,000 clones detected, roughly 95% appear once; the ten largest clones hold 2.5% to 3.5%. The sample was acquired from a patient who underwent chemoradiotherapy. The receptors were sampled from a human donor with HPV-associated anogenital cancer.

This chain joins TRBV29-1 and TRBJ2-5, with D perhaps matching TRBD1 (5 bases). Germline lookup yields CDR1 SQVTM and CDR2 ANQGSEA. V was trimmed by 7 bases and J by 2 bases, leaving 11 bases between them. This CDR3 region has 12 residues. CDR3 in DNA: TGCAGCGGTGGTGACAGACAAGAGACCCAGTACTTC. Its translation: CSGGDRQETQYF.

V usage is TRBV18 and J usage is TRBJ2-7; D gene unclear. Looked up from germline, CDR1 is KGHSH and CDR2 is LQKENI. Trimming pared 3 bases from V and 5 bases from J, leaving 14 bases between. CDR3 size: 14 residues. CDR3 sequence reads: CASSPLSGTNEQYF. CDR3 DNA: TGTGCCAGCTCACCTCTCTCAGGAACGAACGAGCAGTACTTC.

The chain has TRBV11-2 and TRBJ2-5, with 7 bases fitting TRBD2. The CDR3 runs to 13 residues. Germline V gene data show CDR1 as SGHAT and CDR2 as FQNNGV. Unmatched junction bases numbered 6, after V lost 8 bases and J lost 3 bases. CDR3 coding DNA: TGTGCCAGCGGGGGGGGGTTCGAAGAGACCCAGTACTTC. Translated, it gives CASGGGFEETQYF. The whole variable domain, filled in from reference TRBV11-2 and TRBJ2-5, reads EAGVAQSPRYKIIEKRQSVAFWCNPISGHATLYWYQQILGQGPKLLIQFQNNGVVDDSQLPKDRFSAERLKGVDSTLKIQPAKLEDSAVYLCASGGGFEETQYFGPGTRLLVL.

The chain uses TRBV19 and TRBJ2-5; 7 bases map to TRBD1. Unmatched junction bases numbered 6, after V lost 1 base and J lost 1 base. Germline-derived CDR1 and CDR2 are LNHDA and SQIVND (reference sequence). The CDR3 is 16 residues long. CDR3 sequence: CASSIVPGQRQETQYF. CDR3 sequence (DNA): TGTGCCAGTAGTATAGTTCCGGGACAGCGCCAAGAGACCCAGTACTTC.

The J gene is TRBJ2-1, the V gene TRBV28; TRBD2 agrees at 8 bases. CDR1 and CDR2 (germline): MDHEN, SYDVKM. The CDR3 totals 16 residues. The junction had 3 bases not matched to a gene; V was cut back by 1 base and J by 1 base. CDR3 in DNA: TGTGCCAGCAGTTTATTCTCTAGCGGGTCCTACAATGAGCAGTTCTTC. It translates to CASSLFSSGSYNEQFF.

This chain links TRBV5-1 with TRBJ2-4; TRBD1 might be the D (6 bases). V was cut by 1 base and J by 3 bases, with 11 bases left in between. CDR3 size: 15 residues. Germline lookup yields CDR1 SGHRS and CDR2 YFSETQ. Here the CDR3 reads CASSLLGRGKNIQYF. The CDR3 nucleotides read TGCGCCAGCAGCTTGTTGGGCAGGGGCAAAAACATTCAGTACTTC.

This chain uses TRBV30 with TRBJ1-6; no clear D gene. The germline V gene encodes CDR1 GTSNPN and CDR2 SVGIG (reference sequence). The germline V and J ends were trimmed by 0 bases and 10 bases, with 13 bases remaining between them. The CDR3 totals 14 residues. CDR3 sequence reads: CAWSVPGVRSPLHF. CDR3 DNA: TGTGCCTGGAGTGTTCCCGGCGTAAGGTCACCCCTCCACTTT.

This chain connects TRBV5-4 to TRBJ2-2; 12 bases are shared with TRBD1. CDR3 length equals 16 residues. CDR1 SGHNT and CDR2 YYREEE come from the germline V gene (reference sequence). The V gene end was trimmed by 4 bases and the J gene end by 4 bases; junction bases not matched to a gene: 5. The CDR3 reads CASSPGQGASTGELFF. Written as DNA, the CDR3 is TGTGCCAGCAGCCCGGGACAGGGGGCGAGCACCGGGGAGCTGTTTTTT.

This sequence joins TRBV5-6 and TRBJ1-1, with 8 bases matching TRBD1. Germline V gives CDR1 SGHDT, CDR2 YYEEEE. The V segment lost 1 base and the J segment 2 bases; nucleotides outside the gene matches: 7. The CDR3 consists of 16 residues. The CDR3 nucleotides are TGTGCCAGCAGCTTGAAGACAGGGGTGACAAACACTGAAGCTTTCTTT. This codes for CASSLKTGVTNTEAFF.

The V call is TRBV7-3, the J call TRBJ1-1; D is possibly TRBD1 (6 bases). This CDR3 has 13 residues. Trimming pared 5 bases from V and 2 bases from J, leaving 9 bases between. Germline CDR1 and CDR2: SGHTA and FQGTGA. The CDR3 bases are TGTGCCAGCAGCATGACAGGAAACACTGAAGCTTTCTTT. Its protein is CASSMTGNTEAFF.

This rearrangement joins TRBV5-1 to TRBJ2-1; 7 bases are shared with TRBD2. V trimming: 0 bases; J trimming: 7 bases; junction bases outside the gene matches: 10. The length of the CDR3 is 16 residues. In germline, CDR1 is SGHRS, CDR2 YFSETQ. CDR3 loop: CASSLASGMGRNEQFF. In DNA form, the CDR3 reads TGCGCCAGCAGCTTGGCCAGCGGGATGGGGCGGAATGAGCAGTTCTTC.

This sequence joins TRBV5-1 and TRBJ2-7, with a tentative D call TRBD1 (5 bases). The CDR3 has 14 residues. The V end lost 4 bases, the J end lost 5 bases, and 16 bases lay between the germline ends. The germline V gene encodes CDR1 SGHRS and CDR2 YFSETQ. The CDR3 DNA reads TGCGCCAGCAGCACCTACCAGGGTGGTCACGAGCAGTACTTC. It specifies CASSTYQGGHEQYF.

J is TRBJ1-1 and V is TRBV18; perhaps TRBD1 as D (5 bases). Germline V lookup: CDR1 KGHSH, CDR2 LQKENI. Trimming left V 2 bases short and J 0 bases short, with 13 bases between. This CDR3 is built from 16 residues. CDR3 nucleotide sequence: TGTGCCAGCTCACCAGGGTTCGGGGGGTTGAACACTGAAGCTTTCTTT. Translation gives CASSPGFGGLNTEAFF.

This clone appeared once. The chain joins TRBV6-5 to TRBJ1-1; 12 nucleotides agree with TRBD1. This CDR3 spans 14 amino acids. V trimming: 5 bases; J trimming: 5 bases; junction bases outside the gene matches: 3. CDR1 is MNHEY, CDR2 SVGAGI, per germline. For the CDR3, the DNA is TGTGCCAGCAGTGGGACAGGGGGCAGGACTGAAGCTTTCTTT. Amino acid sequence: CASSGTGGRTEAFF.